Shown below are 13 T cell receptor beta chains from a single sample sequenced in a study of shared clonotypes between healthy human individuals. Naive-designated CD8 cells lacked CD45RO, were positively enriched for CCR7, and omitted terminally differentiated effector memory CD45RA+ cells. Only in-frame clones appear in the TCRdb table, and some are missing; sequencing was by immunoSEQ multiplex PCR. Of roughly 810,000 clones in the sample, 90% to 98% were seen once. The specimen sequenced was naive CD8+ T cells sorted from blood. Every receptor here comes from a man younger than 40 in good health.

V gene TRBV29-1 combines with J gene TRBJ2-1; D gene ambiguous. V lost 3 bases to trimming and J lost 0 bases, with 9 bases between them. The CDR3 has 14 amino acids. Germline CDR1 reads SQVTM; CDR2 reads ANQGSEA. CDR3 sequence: CSVDSQDSYNEQFF. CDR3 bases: TGCAGCGTTGACTCTCAGGACTCCTACAATGAGCAGTTCTTC.

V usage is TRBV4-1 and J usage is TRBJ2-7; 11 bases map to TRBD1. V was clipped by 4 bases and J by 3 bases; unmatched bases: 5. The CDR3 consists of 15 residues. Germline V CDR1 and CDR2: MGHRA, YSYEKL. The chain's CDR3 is CASSLYGTGGYEQYF. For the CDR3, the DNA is TGCGCCAGCAGCCTATACGGGACAGGGGGCTACGAGCAGTACTTC.

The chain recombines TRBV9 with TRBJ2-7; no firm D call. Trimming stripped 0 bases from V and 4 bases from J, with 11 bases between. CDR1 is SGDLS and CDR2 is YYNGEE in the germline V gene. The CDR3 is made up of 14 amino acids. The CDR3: CASSVVGESYEQYF. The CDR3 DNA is TGTGCCAGCAGCGTAGTAGGAGAGAGTTACGAGCAGTACTTC.

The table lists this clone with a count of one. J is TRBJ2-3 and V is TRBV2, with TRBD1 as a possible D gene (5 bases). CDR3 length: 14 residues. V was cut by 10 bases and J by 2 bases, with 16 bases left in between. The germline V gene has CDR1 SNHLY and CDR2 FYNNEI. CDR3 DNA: TGTGCCATCACAGGAGTTTACCACACAGATACGCAGTATTTT. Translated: CAITGVYHTDTQYF.

The DNA for the CDR3 is TGTGCCAGTAGGACTAGTGGGAATGAGCAGTTCTTC. Translated, it gives CASRTSGNEQFF. This chain joins TRBV19 and TRBJ2-1; a weak D match, TRBD2 (6 bases). The germline V gene has CDR1 LNHDA and CDR2 SQIVND (reference sequence). The V end lost 6 bases, the J end lost 7 bases, and 10 bases lay between the germline ends. This CDR3 is built from 12 residues.

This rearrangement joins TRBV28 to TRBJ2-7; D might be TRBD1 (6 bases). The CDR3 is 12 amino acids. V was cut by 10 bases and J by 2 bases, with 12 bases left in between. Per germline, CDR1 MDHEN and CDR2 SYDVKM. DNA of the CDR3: TGTGCCATAGGGGACACAACCTACGAGCAGTACTTC. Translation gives CAIGDTTYEQYF.

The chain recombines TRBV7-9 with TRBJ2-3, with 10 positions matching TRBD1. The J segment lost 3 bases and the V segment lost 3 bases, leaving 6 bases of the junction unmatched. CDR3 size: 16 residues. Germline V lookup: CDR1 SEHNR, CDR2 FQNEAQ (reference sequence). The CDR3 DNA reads TGTGCCAGCAGCTTCTCGGGACAGGGGTTGACAGATACGCAGTATTTT. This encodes CASSFSGQGLTDTQYF.

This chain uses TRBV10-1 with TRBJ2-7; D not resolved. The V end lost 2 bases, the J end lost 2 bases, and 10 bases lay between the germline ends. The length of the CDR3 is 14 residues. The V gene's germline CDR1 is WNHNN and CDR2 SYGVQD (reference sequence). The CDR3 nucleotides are TGCGCCAGCAGTGAGAATATAGGGACCTACGAGCAGTACTTC. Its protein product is CASSENIGTYEQYF.

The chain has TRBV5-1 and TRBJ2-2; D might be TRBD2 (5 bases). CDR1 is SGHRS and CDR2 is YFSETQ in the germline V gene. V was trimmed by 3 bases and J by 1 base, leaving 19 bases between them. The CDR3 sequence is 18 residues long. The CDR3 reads CASSSNPLTGLNTGELFF. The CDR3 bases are TGCGCCAGCAGCTCGAACCCCCTTACGGGATTGAACACCGGGGAGCTGTTTTTT.

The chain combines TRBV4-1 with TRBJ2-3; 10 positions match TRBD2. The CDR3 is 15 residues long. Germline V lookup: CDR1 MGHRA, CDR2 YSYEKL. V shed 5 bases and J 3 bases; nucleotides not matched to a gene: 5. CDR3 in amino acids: CASSWLAGATDTQYF. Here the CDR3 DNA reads TGCGCCAGCAGCTGGCTAGCGGGAGCTACAGATACGCAGTATTTT.

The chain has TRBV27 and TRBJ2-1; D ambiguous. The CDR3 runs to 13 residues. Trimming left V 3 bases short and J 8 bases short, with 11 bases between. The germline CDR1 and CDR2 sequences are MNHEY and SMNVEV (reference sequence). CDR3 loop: CASSFTLGYEQFF. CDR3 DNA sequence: TGTGCCAGCAGTTTCACGTTGGGATATGAGCAGTTCTTC.

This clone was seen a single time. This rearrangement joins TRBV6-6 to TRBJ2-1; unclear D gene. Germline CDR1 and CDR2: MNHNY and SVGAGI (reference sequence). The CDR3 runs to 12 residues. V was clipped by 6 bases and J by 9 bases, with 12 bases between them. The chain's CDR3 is CASSPNIGEQFF. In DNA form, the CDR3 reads TGTGCCAGCAGCCCAAATATTGGTGAGCAGTTCTTC.

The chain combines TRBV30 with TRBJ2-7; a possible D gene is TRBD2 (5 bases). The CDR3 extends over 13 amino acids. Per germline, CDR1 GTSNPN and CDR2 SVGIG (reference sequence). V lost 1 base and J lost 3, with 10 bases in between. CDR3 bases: TGTGCCTGGAGTGGGAGCGGACGCTACGAGCAGTACTTC. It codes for CAWSGSGRYEQYF.